Below, one T cell receptor (beta chain) is given with its context. This entry comes from a study of shared clonotypes between healthy human individuals. Libraries were prepared by immunoSEQ multiplex PCR; TCRdb keeps only in-frame clonotypes and omits some of them. The sample consists of about 1,500,000 clones, approximately 97% of them appearing once. Germline V gene lookup returns CDR1 LNHDA and CDR2 SQIVND (reference sequence). This CDR3 is 15 amino acids long. Trimming cost V 3 bases and J 5 bases; bases outside gene matches: 5. The clonotype was recovered from a man aged 25-45 years in good health. This sequence joins TRBV19 and TRBJ2-1, with 9 bases that match TRBD2. Sequencing was carried out using naive CD4+ T cells sorted from blood. Subset meaning: CD45RA+ positively selected. DNA for the CDR3: TGTGCCAGTAGTATGGGCGGGAGGGTTAACAATGAGCAGTTCTTC. Amino acid sequence: CASSMGGRVNNEQFF.